The 11 T cell receptor beta chains reported below all come from one sample, sequenced in a study of early T cells in non-severe SARS-CoV-2 infection (dated by TCRdb to about 2021). Receptor libraries were prepared by 5' RACE. Sequencing took place on a NextSeq 500. TCRdb handled the public reads itself, with Q25 trimming in fastp and clone calling in MiXCR, and kept productive beta chains. One record per CDR3 amino acid sequence lists the most common genes and DNA. The sample contains tens of thousands of distinct CDR3 sequences, less than 12% of them found a single time. 15% to 17% of the sample is held by the ten biggest clonotypes. Sample: whole blood, taken at baseline. The source of these receptors is an adult who was a healthcare worker with PCR-confirmed SARS-CoV-2 infection or an uninfected control (not recorded which).

This clonotype has ten or more counts. The CDR3 is CSGTPGLAHNEQFF. The DNA of the CDR3 is TGCAGCGGAACACCGGGACTAGCCCACAATGAGCAGTTCTTC. The chain combines TRBV29-1 with TRBJ2-1; TRBD2 matches at 9 bases. J was trimmed by 5 bases and V by 7 bases; bases with no gene match: 9. Germline V gives CDR1 SQVTM, CDR2 ANQGSEA. The CDR3 consists of 14 residues.

This clonotype appeared many times. The chain combines TRBV19 with TRBJ1-5; D is possibly TRBD1 (6 bases). Between the trimmed V and J ends, which lost 0 bases and 7 bases, there was a span of 7 bases. Germline V gene data show CDR1 as LNHDA and CDR2 as SQIVND (reference sequence). CDR3 length equals 13 residues. In DNA, the CDR3 is TGTGCCAGTAGTATAGACAGGGGACAGCCCCAGCATTTT. It codes for CASSIDRGQPQHF.

This clonotype was detected only a few times. The chain combines TRBV6-2 or TRBV6-3 with TRBJ2-7; tentatively, D is TRBD1 (6 bases). The CDR3 length is 14 residues. The V end lost 0 bases, the J end lost 4 bases, and 10 bases lay between the germline ends. CDR1 and CDR2 from the germline V gene are MNHEY and SVGEGT. In nucleotides, the CDR3 is TGTGCCAGCAGTTACTCGTACAGGGTTTACGAGCAGTACTTC. Translated, it gives CASSYSYRVYEQYF.

The chain joins TRBV7-2 to TRBJ1-3; no clear D gene. CDR1 is SGHTA and CDR2 is FQGNSA in the germline V gene. The CDR3 runs to 11 residues. With 8 bases removed from V and 3 bases from J, the gap between germline ends came to 5 bases. CDR3 DNA sequence: TGTGCCAGCCAAGGTGGAAACACCATATATTTT. It yields the protein CASQGGNTIYF.

Only a few counts were recorded for this clonotype. The chain has TRBV6-2 or TRBV6-3 and TRBJ2-2; D could derive from TRBD1 or TRBD2 (5 bases each). Trimming stripped 3 bases from V and 4 bases from J, with 12 bases between. Germline V gene sequence: CDR1 MNHEY, CDR2 SVGEGT. CDR3 length: 15 amino acids. The CDR3, as DNA: TGTGCCAGCAGTTATGGGGGAGCTCTCACCGGGGAGCTGTTTTTT. Amino acid sequence: CASSYGGALTGELFF.

This clonotype was counted ten times or more. V and J are TRBV14 and TRBJ2-7, with D possibly being TRBD1 (5 bases). This CDR3 has 14 amino acids. The V and J ends lost 0 bases and 7 bases respectively, with 13 bases between them. Per the germline V gene, CDR1 is SGHDN and CDR2 is FVKESK. CDR3 loop: CASSQETRVGEQYF. CDR3 in DNA: TGTGCCAGCAGCCAAGAGACCAGGGTGGGTGAGCAGTACTTC.

This clonotype was detected a few times. The chain is built from TRBV9 and TRBJ2-5; 7 bases agree with TRBD2. This CDR3 region has 14 residues. Germline-derived CDR1 and CDR2 are SGDLS and YYNGEE. V shed 0 bases and J 3 bases; nucleotides not matched to a gene: 2. The CDR3 coding sequence is TGTGCCAGCAGCGTAGCTAGCGGAAAAGAGACCCAGTACTTC. Its translation: CASSVASGKETQYF.

Many counts were recorded for this clonotype. The chain uses TRBV7-9 and TRBJ2-7; the D gene is possibly TRBD2 (5 bases). This CDR3 is built from 13 residues. Germline V gene data show CDR1 as SEHNR and CDR2 as FQNEAQ (reference sequence). The germline V and J ends were trimmed by 0 bases and 5 bases, with 8 bases remaining between them. CDR3 sequence reads: CASSLARRDEQYF. DNA of the CDR3: TGTGCCAGCAGCTTAGCGCGGCGGGACGAGCAGTACTTC.

This clonotype was counted only a few times. The chain joins TRBV15 to TRBJ2-6, with D hard to call. The V end was cut by 0 bases, the J end by 0 bases, with 6 bases between. This CDR3 is 16 amino acids long. CDR1 and CDR2 from the germline V gene are LNHNV and YYDKDF (reference sequence). CDR3 amino acids: CATSRDPASGANVLTF. The CDR3 bases are TGTGCCACCAGCAGAGACCCCGCCTCTGGGGCCAACGTCCTGACTTTC.

This chain uses TRBV6-5 with TRBJ1-6; TRBD1 is a possible D gene (6 bases). Germline loops: CDR1 MNHEY, CDR2 SVGAGI. This CDR3 is 14 amino acids long. V was cut by 4 bases and J by 10 bases, with 14 bases left in between. The CDR3 sequence is CASSWGRGGSPLHF. CDR3 in DNA: TGTGCCAGCAGTTGGGGCAGGGGAGGATCACCCCTCCACTTT.

This clonotype was detected ten times or more. The chain employs TRBV2 and TRBJ2-7; the match to TRBD1 covers 9 bases. The CDR3 consists of 17 residues. Trimming cost V 5 bases and J 5 bases; bases outside gene matches: 16. Germline-derived CDR1 and CDR2 are SNHLY and FYNNEI. The CDR3 loop reads CASSQNPPGQGLDEQYF. The CDR3 coding sequence is TGTGCCAGCAGTCAGAACCCTCCGGGACAGGGTCTCGACGAGCAGTACTTC.